The next 28 T cell receptor beta chains were all read from a single sample in a study of cytotoxic CD8 clonotypes in ibrutinib-treated CLL. The protocol was immunoSEQ multiplex PCR, while the TCRdb copy is restricted to in-frame clones and leaves out a portion. This sample has 150,000 to 200,000 clones, with around nine tenths found just once. Sequenced material: PBMCs, taken at disease progression, from a patient treated with ibrutinib. The source is a human donor with chronic lymphocytic leukemia.

This clone was observed a single time. The V call is TRBV5-1, the J call TRBJ2-2; D possibly corresponds to TRBD2 (6 bases). Between the trimmed V and J ends, which lost 0 bases and 11 bases, there was a span of 17 bases. Germline CDR1 is SGHRS and CDR2 is YFSETQ. CDR3 size: 15 residues. CDR3 sequence (DNA): TGCGCCAGCAGCTTGGGGGCGGGGCTGAGAGGAGAGCTGTTTTTT. Its translation: CASSLGAGLRGELFF.

The J gene is TRBJ2-7, the V gene TRBV29-1; D uncertain. V lost 1 base and J 0 bases, leaving 10 bases between the germline ends. Germline V CDR1 and CDR2: SQVTM, ANQGSEA. The CDR3 extends over 14 amino acids. The CDR3 DNA follows: TGCAGCGTTGAAGTAACGGGTAGCTCCTACGAGCAGTACTTC. Residues: CSVEVTGSSYEQYF.

The gene calls are TRBV11-3 and TRBJ2-1; the match to TRBD2 covers 8 bases. Germline CDR1 reads SGHNT; CDR2 reads YENEEA. V was pared by 4 bases and J by 1 base, with 3 bases of the junction left unmatched. CDR3 length: 15 residues. CDR3 sequence (DNA): TGTGCCAGCAGCTCACTAGCGGCTTCCTACAATGAGCAGTTCTTC. Its protein is CASSSLAASYNEQFF. Looking up the rest from reference TRBV11-3 and TRBJ2-1 gives the full variable domain: EAGVVQSPRYKIIEKKQPVAFWCNPISGHNTLYWYLQNLGQGPELLIRYENEEAVDDSQLPKDRFSAERLKGVDSTLKIQPAELGDSAVYLCASSSLAASYNEQFFGPGTRLTVL.

The V and J genes are TRBV25-1 and TRBJ2-7, with D unresolved. Germline V gene sequence: CDR1 MGHDK, CDR2 SYGVNS. The CDR3 is 11 amino acids. The V gene lost 4 bases and the J gene lost 2 bases, with 3 bases spanning the gap. Here the CDR3 reads CASSVTYEQYF. The CDR3 DNA sequence: TGTGCCAGCAGTGTCACCTACGAGCAGTACTTC.

The CDR3 spells CASSLRRPYEQYF. The CDR3 bases are TGTGCCAGCAGCTTAAGGCGTCCCTACGAGCAGTACTTC. V usage is TRBV7-6 and J usage is TRBJ2-7; no firm D call. There are 13 residues in the CDR3. The germline V gene encodes CDR1 SGHVS and CDR2 FNYEAQ. The ends were cut back, 2 bases at V and 2 bases at J, with 7 bases in the middle.

V usage is TRBV6-5 and J usage is TRBJ1-1; perhaps TRBD1 as D (6 bases). Germline V gives CDR1 MNHEY, CDR2 SVGAGI. Trimming removed 6 bases from V and 1 base from J, with 9 bases in between. This CDR3 is built from 13 residues. CDR3 sequence: CASRAGENTEAFF. CDR3 DNA: TGTGCCAGCAGGGCAGGGGAGAACACTGAAGCTTTCTTT.

The gene calls are TRBV15 and TRBJ1-3; D not resolved. V was trimmed by 0 bases and J by 0 bases, leaving 12 bases between them. This CDR3 is built from 17 residues. Per germline, CDR1 LNHNV and CDR2 YYDKDF (reference sequence). The CDR3 loop is CATSRDPGRFSGNTIYF. The CDR3 region has the DNA TGTGCCACCAGCAGAGATCCTGGGCGTTTCTCTGGAAACACCATATATTTT.

This chain links TRBV10-2 with TRBJ1-1; D remains ambiguous. The V gene's germline CDR1 is WSHSY and CDR2 SAAADI. Trimming pared 2 bases from V and 7 bases from J, leaving 14 bases between. This CDR3 is 14 amino acids long. CDR3 sequence: CASSEVAEYYEAFF. DNA of the CDR3: TGCGCCAGCAGTGAGGTCGCAGAATACTATGAAGCTTTCTTT.

V and J are TRBV5-1 and TRBJ1-1; D gene uncertain. Germline V lookup: CDR1 SGHRS, CDR2 YFSETQ. Trimming removed 2 bases at V and 1 base at J, with 12 bases between. This CDR3 spans 15 amino acids. The CDR3: CASSFYGGWNTEAFF. The CDR3 DNA reads as TGCGCCAGCAGCTTCTACGGCGGTTGGAACACTGAAGCTTTCTTT.

The chain joins TRBV4-3 to TRBJ1-5; D unresolved. The CDR3 length is 14 residues. V dropped 1 base and J dropped 7 bases, with 11 bases sitting between them. Germline loops: CDR1 LGHNA, CDR2 YSLEER. The chain's CDR3 is CASSQVSAGQPQHF. In DNA form, the CDR3 reads TGCGCCAGCAGCCAAGTTAGCGCGGGGCAGCCCCAGCATTTT.

The chain links TRBV28 to TRBJ2-3; TRBD2 is a possible D gene (6 bases). Per germline, CDR1 MDHEN and CDR2 SYDVKM. The CDR3 has 14 amino acids. V lost 3 bases to trimming and J lost 2 bases, with 9 bases between them. This CDR3 reads CASSFTGATDTQYF. The CDR3, as DNA: TGTGCCAGCAGTTTTACGGGAGCCACAGATACGCAGTATTTT. The entire variable domain, with the rest obtained from reference TRBV28 and TRBJ2-3, is as follows: DVKVTQSSRYLVKRTGEKVFLECVQDMDHENMFWYRQDPGLGLRLIYFSYDVKMKEKGDIPEGYSVSREKKERFSLILESASTNQTSMYLCASSFTGATDTQYFGPGTRLTVL.

The J gene is TRBJ2-7, the V gene TRBV6-5; 8 bases line up with TRBD1. Trimming at V came to 5 bases and at J to 2 bases, leaving 5 bases not matched to a gene. Per the germline V gene, CDR1 is MNHEY and CDR2 is SVGAGI. The CDR3 loop spans 14 amino acids. The DNA of the CDR3 is TGTGCCAGCAGTCGTCGACAGGGGACCTACGAGCAGTACTTC. Translation gives CASSRRQGTYEQYF.

CDR3 loop: CSGTQGVWNIQYF. The CDR3 nucleotides read TGCAGCGGGACGCAGGGAGTCTGGAACATTCAGTACTTC. The chain recombines TRBV29-1 with TRBJ2-4, with D perhaps assigned TRBD1 or TRBD2 (5 bases each). Germline CDR1 reads SQVTM; CDR2 reads ANQGSEA. The V and J ends lost 7 bases and 7 bases respectively, with 17 bases between them. The CDR3 covers 13 residues.

The V gene is TRBV21-1, the J gene TRBJ1-4. TRBV21-1 is a pseudogene locus. CDR3 length equals 12 residues. This CDR3 reads CASSKRGEKLFF. CDR3 sequence (DNA): TGTGCCAGCAGCAAGCGTGGGGAAAAACTGTTTTTT.

This chain connects TRBV7-9 to TRBJ2-5; D possibly matches TRBD1 or TRBD2 (5 bases each). Germline-derived CDR1 and CDR2 are SEHNR and FQNEAQ (reference sequence). This CDR3 contains 16 residues. The germline V and J ends were trimmed by 3 bases and 1 base, with 15 bases remaining between them. Here the CDR3 reads CASSFSTSGGQETQYF. The CDR3 nucleotides read TGTGCCAGCAGCTTCTCCACCAGTGGGGGCCAAGAGACCCAGTACTTC.

The V call is TRBV4-1, the J call TRBJ1-4; D is undetermined. With 1 base removed from V and 7 bases from J, the gap between germline ends came to 13 bases. The germline V gene has CDR1 MGHRA and CDR2 YSYEKL. The CDR3 has 15 amino acids. The chain's CDR3 is CASSQVVRRVEKLFF. The CDR3 nucleotides read TGCGCCAGCAGCCAAGTGGTCAGGAGGGTTGAAAAACTGTTTTTT.

CDR3 sequence (DNA): TGTGCCAGCAGCTTTGTGATGGGGACAGTGGGAGAGAACACTGAAGCTTTCTTT. Its translation: CASSFVMGTVGENTEAFF. V gene TRBV7-9 combines with J gene TRBJ1-1; 7 bases map to TRBD1. Germline V lookup: CDR1 SEHNR, CDR2 FQNEAQ (reference sequence). Unmatched junction bases numbered 14, after V lost 3 bases and J lost 1 base. There are 18 residues in the CDR3.

The V and J genes are TRBV6-1 and TRBJ2-1, with 11 positions matching TRBD2. The V gene end was trimmed by 0 bases and the J gene end by 5 bases; junction bases not matched to a gene: 9. The CDR3 consists of 18 residues. Germline assignment: CDR1 MNHNS and CDR2 SASEGT. The CDR3 DNA reads as TGTGCCAGCAGTGAAGCGCTTTGGGGACTAGCGGTAAACAATGAGCAGTTCTTC. Translation: CASSEALWGLAVNNEQFF.

This chain joins TRBV9 and TRBJ2-1, with TRBD2 matching over 14 bases. Trimming at V came to 0 bases and at J to 8 bases, leaving 16 bases not matched to a gene. CDR1 and CDR2 from the germline V gene are SGDLS and YYNGEE. The CDR3 extends over 20 amino acids. The CDR3 is CASSVEGTSGRTGRRHEQFF. CDR3 bases: TGTGCCAGCAGCGTAGAAGGGACTAGCGGGAGAACAGGCAGAAGACATGAGCAGTTCTTC.

The V gene is TRBV6-5, the J gene TRBJ2-7; 7 bases line up with TRBD1. CDR1 is MNHEY and CDR2 is SVGAGI in the germline V gene. V gave up 6 bases and J gave up 2 bases; unmatched junction bases: 10. The CDR3 extends over 15 amino acids. The CDR3 spells CASSLRQGRAYEQYF. The CDR3 coding sequence is TGTGCCAGCAGCCTGCGACAGGGAAGGGCCTACGAGCAGTACTTC.

This chain links TRBV5-8 with TRBJ2-2, with D uncertain. The germline V gene has CDR1 SGHTS and CDR2 YDEGEE. Deletions cut 2 bases from V and 0 bases from J, with 5 bases between. The CDR3 totals 14 residues. The CDR3, as DNA: TGTGCCAGCAGCTTAAATCCGAACACCGGGGAGCTGTTTTTT. This translates into CASSLNPNTGELFF.

V gene TRBV11-3 combines with J gene TRBJ2-4, with TRBD1 matching 9 bases. The CDR3 runs 14 residues. Germline loops: CDR1 SGHNT, CDR2 YENEEA. V dropped 5 bases and J dropped 4; count of bases not matched to a gene: 3. The CDR3: CASSKGQGKNIQYF. The CDR3 DNA sequence: TGTGCCAGCAGCAAGGGACAGGGAAAAAACATTCAGTACTTC. Looking up the rest from reference TRBV11-3 and TRBJ2-4 gives the full variable domain: EAGVVQSPRYKIIEKKQPVAFWCNPISGHNTLYWYLQNLGQGPELLIRYENEEAVDDSQLPKDRFSAERLKGVDSTLKIQPAELGDSAVYLCASSKGQGKNIQYFGAGTRLSVL.

This clone was observed a single time. The chain combines TRBV11-3 with TRBJ1-1; D is unresolved. This CDR3 region has 13 residues. Trimming removed 3 bases from V and 1 base from J, with 6 bases in between. Germline loops: CDR1 SGHNT, CDR2 YENEEA. As DNA, the CDR3 is TGTGCCAGCAGCTTGTCCCGGAACACTGAAGCTTTCTTT. It specifies CASSLSRNTEAFF.

CDR3 coding DNA: TGTGCCAGCAGCTTAGGACAGACTTTTTATGGCTACACCTTC. Translated: CASSLGQTFYGYTF. This chain connects TRBV7-2 to TRBJ1-2; D might be TRBD1 (5 bases). Germline V gives CDR1 SGHTA, CDR2 FQGNSA. V was cut by 1 base and J by 5 bases, with 11 bases left in between. The CDR3 has 14 amino acids.

Worth noting for this clone: The sample holds other DNA sequences that translate to the same CDR3. The V call is TRBV9, the J call TRBJ2-3, with a tentative D call TRBD2 (5 bases). Germline V CDR1 and CDR2: SGDLS, YYNGEE. The CDR3 is made up of 13 amino acids. V lost 0 bases and J 3 bases, leaving 5 bases between the germline ends. DNA for the CDR3: TGTGCCAGCAGCGTAGGCGGGACAGATACGCAGTATTTT. As protein: CASSVGGTDTQYF.

The chain combines TRBV9 with TRBJ2-3; no reliable D call. Germline assignment: CDR1 SGDLS and CDR2 YYNGEE. The V end was cut by 0 bases, the J end by 2 bases, with 7 bases between. There are 14 residues in the CDR3. The CDR3: CASSVVLDTDTQYF. The DNA of the CDR3 is TGTGCCAGCAGCGTAGTCCTGGACACAGATACGCAGTATTTT.

The chain carries TRBV7-8 and TRBJ1-2, with D unresolved. The length of the CDR3 is 14 residues. Trimming removed 1 base at V and 4 bases at J, with 10 bases between. Germline CDR1 reads SGHVS; CDR2 reads FQNEAQ. CDR3 bases: TGTGCCAGCAGCTTAGAGTCGGGGATCTATGGCTACACCTTC. Its protein product is CASSLESGIYGYTF.

The rearrangement links TRBV7-8 to TRBJ1-4; TRBD1 might be the D (5 bases). The V end was cut by 4 bases, the J end by 2 bases, with 20 bases between. The CDR3 sequence is 18 residues long. Germline V gene sequence: CDR1 SGHVS, CDR2 FQNEAQ. In nucleotides, the CDR3 is TGTGCCAGCAGCTCCCGTCGTTTTGCGGGGACGACTAATGAAAAACTGTTTTTT. As protein: CASSSRRFAGTTNEKLFF.